The clone carrying this TCR beta chain was seen a handful of times. The target antigen is unknown. All gene names here are mouse names. Read sequence stops 4 residues before the CDR3 end, and the germline J gene provides the missing end. These data belong to a study of CD8+ T cells in alopecia areata. The wider study: The approximately 6-10-week-old female C3H/HeJ mice were given skin taken from approximately 6-13-month-old C3H/HeJ graft donors that had spontaneous alopecia.

The CDR3 runs to 13 residues. Looked up from germline, CDR1 is FNHDT and CDR2 is SITEND (reference sequence). The junction had 4 bases not matched to a gene; V was cut back by 5 bases and J by 3 bases. Study conclusions and caveats: The study found TCR sharing across patients less clear than in mice, possibly for HLA reasons. Sequencing of scalp tissue also captures the resident alphabeta T cells of normal skin. Lesional scalp exceeded normal scalp in clonality, especially in alopecia totalis/universalis.

RNA, once extracted, was reverse transcribed into cDNA for use as the sequencing template. Clones were sequenced by immunoSEQ multiplex PCR, and TCRdb holds only the in-frame ones, with some missing. This sample has approximately 300,000 clones, each found more than once. Sorting of pooled cutaneous lymph node cells was based on CD4, CD8alpha, NKG2D, NKG2ACE and other markers. The TCR sequence derives from a C3H/HeJ mouse with alopecia areata. MHC haplotype here: H2-k. The material sequenced was CD4+ T cells sorted from a lymph node. V and J are TRBV19 and TRBJ2-7; 8 positions match TRBD1. The CDR3 spells CASRPTGVYEQYF. The DNA read from the CDR3 is TGTGCCAGCAGACCGACAGGGGTCTAT.